Each of the 22 T cell receptor beta chains below was sequenced from the same sample in a study of T cells expressing NK-cell markers. Using the 5' RACE reads, TCRdb records one entry per CDR3 protein without DNA. The record lists about 140,000 distinct CDR3 sequences, of which the ten most abundant hold roughly an eighth. Sequencing was performed on blood T cells: a sorted CD56 or NKG2C T cell subset, CD4+ or CD8+ T cells, or bulk PBMC T cells (not recorded which). These receptors were collected from a man in his late teens or twenties in good health.

The rearrangement uses TRBV5-1 and TRBJ1-1. The CDR3 covers 12 residues. Germline-derived CDR1 and CDR2 are SGHRS and YFSETQ. CDR3 protein: CASSERDTEAFF.

The chain joins TRBV20-1 to TRBJ1-1. Looked up from germline, CDR1 is DFQATT and CDR2 is SNEGSKA (reference sequence). The CDR3 has 12 residues. This CDR3 reads CSASEPNTEAFF.

V is TRBV11-2 and J is TRBJ2-5; without DNA, the TCRdb call of TRBD2 cannot be checked. CDR3 length equals 15 residues. CDR1 and CDR2 from the germline V gene are SGHAT and FQNNGV. The CDR3 sequence is CASSLRASGTETQYF.

This sequence joins TRBV7-6 and TRBJ2-1. Germline V gives CDR1 SGHVS, CDR2 FNYEAQ. CDR3 length equals 15 residues. This chain's CDR3 is CASSLDRSSYNEQFF.

J is TRBJ2-3 and V is TRBV4-2; there is no DNA to check the TCRdb D call of TRBD2. The CDR3 has 20 residues. Per the germline V gene, CDR1 is LGHNA and CDR2 is YNFKEQ. The CDR3: CASSQRYREAAGGSTDTQYF.

This chain joins TRBV7-9 and TRBJ1-1. This CDR3 comprises 15 residues. CDR1 SEHNR and CDR2 FQNEAQ come from the germline V gene (reference sequence). The CDR3 loop is CASSLETGMNTEAFF. Drawing the rest from reference TRBV7-9 and TRBJ1-1, the complete variable domain is DTGVSQNPRHKITKRGQNVTFRCDPISEHNRLYWYRQTLGQGPEFLTYFQNEAQLEKSRLLSDRFSAERPKGSFSTLEIQRTEQGDSAMYLCASSLETGMNTEAFFGQGTRLTVV.

The chain combines TRBV6-5 with TRBJ2-7; as DNA is missing, the TRBD1 call by TCRdb cannot be tested. The V gene's germline CDR1 is MNHEY and CDR2 SVGAGI. CDR3 length: 15 residues. The chain's CDR3 is CASSYWDRGPGEQYF.

The chain is built from TRBV7-9 and TRBJ1-2; TCRdb's assignment of TRBD1 cannot be checked, as there is no DNA. Germline V gene data show CDR1 as SEHNR and CDR2 as FQNEAQ (reference sequence). CDR3 length equals 15 residues. The CDR3 loop is CASSQSDRVFYGYTF.

The chain links TRBV7-9 to TRBJ2-7; TCRdb names TRBD2, which stays unverified in the absence of DNA. The CDR3 sequence is 15 residues long. CDR1 SEHNR and CDR2 FQNEAQ come from the germline V gene (reference sequence). CDR3 amino acids: CASSLATGIYGEQYF.

V usage is TRBV12-3 or TRBV12-4 and J usage is TRBJ2-7. The CDR3 totals 16 residues. The CDR3 sequence is CASSLAHSFPYYEQYF.

The J gene is TRBJ2-1, the V gene TRBV6-1; no DNA is available, so the TRBD1 call from TCRdb remains unchecked. Germline CDR1 MNHNS, CDR2 SASEGT. CDR3 length: 15 residues. CDR3: CASSPTGLSYNEQFF.

The J gene is TRBJ2-4, the V gene TRBV9; checking the TCRdb D call of TRBD2 is not possible without DNA. CDR1 is SGDLS and CDR2 is YYNGEE in the germline V gene. CDR3 length: 15 amino acids. The CDR3 spells CASSVGGSAKNIQYF.

The J gene is TRBJ2-5, the V gene TRBV3-1; TCRdb's assignment of TRBD2 cannot be checked, as there is no DNA. Looked up from germline, CDR1 is LGHDT and CDR2 is YNNKEL (reference sequence). The CDR3 contains 14 residues. The CDR3 here is CASIVGGSLETQYF.

The V and J genes are TRBV15 and TRBJ2-5; TCRdb returns TRBD1, unconfirmable since there is no DNA. The CDR3 runs 16 residues. Germline V lookup: CDR1 LNHNV, CDR2 YYDKDF (reference sequence). The CDR3 is CATSREAGQGQEAQYF.

The chain joins TRBV5-1 to TRBJ2-2; the TCRdb call, TRBD1, lacks DNA for checking. Germline CDR1 is SGHRS and CDR2 is YFSETQ. CDR3 length: 14 amino acids. The CDR3 sequence is CASGPQGNTGELFF.

This rearrangement joins TRBV12-3 or TRBV12-4 to TRBJ2-5; TCRdb designates TRBD2, a call that cannot be tested without DNA. The CDR3 is 15 amino acids. The CDR3 is CASNGPGGFQETQYF.

This chain's CDR3 is CSASMVSNTEAFF. The chain has TRBV20-1 and TRBJ1-1. The CDR3 extends over 13 amino acids. CDR1 and CDR2 (germline): DFQATT, SNEGSKA (reference sequence).

The rearrangement joins TRBV19 to TRBJ1-1; lacking DNA, the TRBD1 call made by TCRdb goes unchecked. Germline V gene lookup returns CDR1 LNHDA and CDR2 SQIVND (reference sequence). The CDR3 covers 16 residues. The CDR3: CASSAGVAFMNTEAFF. Full variable domain (rest looked up from reference TRBV19 and TRBJ1-1): DGGITQSPKYLFRKEGQNVTLSCEQNLNHDAMYWYRQDPGQGLRLIYYSQIVNDFQKGDIAEGYSVSREKKESFPLTVTSAQKNPTAFYLCASSAGVAFMNTEAFFGQGTRLTVV.

This chain uses TRBV6-4 with TRBJ2-3; TCRdb proposes TRBD2, but this gene call is untestable without DNA. The length of the CDR3 is 14 residues. The germline CDR1 and CDR2 sequences are MRHNA and SNTAGT. CDR3 protein: CASSEAGDTDTQYF.

J is TRBJ1-2 and V is TRBV20-1. Germline V CDR1 and CDR2: DFQATT, SNEGSKA (reference sequence). The CDR3 contains 13 residues. CDR3 sequence reads: CSAQIQANYGYTF.

The CDR3 loop is CASSFAGLVYEQFF. The chain recombines TRBV19 with TRBJ2-1; no DNA is available, so the TRBD2 call from TCRdb remains unchecked. The CDR3 has 14 amino acids. The germline CDR1 and CDR2 sequences are LNHDA and SQIVND (reference sequence).

The chain is built from TRBV7-9 and TRBJ2-5; TCRdb's assignment of TRBD1 cannot be checked, as there is no DNA. There are 15 residues in the CDR3. Germline values: CDR1 SEHNR, CDR2 FQNEAQ (reference sequence). The CDR3 loop reads CASSHGGQGGETQYF.